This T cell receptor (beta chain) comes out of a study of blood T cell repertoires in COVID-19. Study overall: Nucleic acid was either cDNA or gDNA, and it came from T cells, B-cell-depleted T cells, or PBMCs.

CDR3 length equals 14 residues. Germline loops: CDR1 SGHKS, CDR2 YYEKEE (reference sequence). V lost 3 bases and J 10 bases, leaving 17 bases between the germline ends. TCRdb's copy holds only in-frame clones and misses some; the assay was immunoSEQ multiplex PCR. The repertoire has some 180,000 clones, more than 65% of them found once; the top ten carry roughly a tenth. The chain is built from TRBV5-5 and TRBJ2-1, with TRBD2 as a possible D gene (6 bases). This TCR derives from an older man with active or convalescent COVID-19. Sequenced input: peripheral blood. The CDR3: CASSWGLAQQEQFF. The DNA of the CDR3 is TGTGCCAGCAGCTGGGGACTGGCCCAGCAGGAGCAGTTCTTC.